This entry features one T cell receptor beta chain sequence. As yet, its antigen is unknown. The data originate from a study of T cell responses to AZD1222 COVID-19 vaccine. General study findings and limits: Reports say nearly half of spike-specific TCRs go after unmutated variant regions. Donors were chiefly white British, with a greater number of females, and clonal diversity was perhaps underestimated.

The assay was immunoSEQ multiplex PCR, and TCRdb's table has in-frame clones only and misses some. The sample lists 130,000 or so clones, nearly 90% seen once, with roughly 5.2% in the top ten. Pooled in the analysis were second doses at about 4 or about 12 weeks. CDR1 and CDR2 (germline): MNHEY, SMNVEV (reference sequence). The CDR3 contains 13 residues. V lost 6 bases and J lost 0, with 6 bases in between. The clonotype originates from an adult who received the AZD1222 COVID-19 vaccine. Sequenced material: peripheral blood, taken 28 days after the second AZD1222 dose. This chain uses TRBV27 with TRBJ1-5; D not resolved. As DNA, the CDR3 is TGTGCCAGCAGCCATCTTAGCAATCAGCCCCAGCATTTT. Its protein is CASSHLSNQPQHF.